One sample yielded the 8 T cell receptor beta chains listed below, sequenced in a study of neurological immune-mediated disorders. Each CDR3 protein gets one entry after TCRdb re-called the 5' RACE reads with MiXCR. Of about 59,000 distinct CDR3 sequences in the sample, 24% are singletons; the top ten hold about 4.6%. Time point defined: technical triplicate 2. What was sequenced was PBMCs. The origin of the receptors is a man in his 60s with HTLV-1-associated myelopathy (HAM/TSP).

This clonotype appeared many times. The chain couples TRBV5-1 to TRBJ2-7; the match to TRBD1 covers 7 bases. V was pared by 0 bases and J by 3 bases, with 0 bases of the junction left unmatched. The CDR3 runs to 13 residues. Germline CDR1 is SGHRS and CDR2 is YFSETQ. CDR3: CASSLDRGYEQYF. In DNA, the CDR3 is TGCGCCAGCAGCTTGGACAGGGGCTACGAGCAGTACTTC. The whole variable domain, filled in from reference TRBV5-1 and TRBJ2-7, reads KAGVTQTPRYLIKTRGQQVTLSCSPISGHRSVSWYQQTPGQGLQFLFEYFSETQRNKGNFPGRFSGRQFSNSRSEMNVSTLELGDSALYLCASSLDRGYEQYFGPGTRLTVT.

This clonotype counts as medium-sized. The chain has TRBV29-1 and TRBJ2-1; no firm D call. The CDR3 totals 14 residues. Trimming removed 5 bases at V and 9 bases at J, with 20 bases between. Germline V lookup: CDR1 SQVTM, CDR2 ANQGSEA. CDR3 nucleotides: TGCAGCGTTTCCCCTCAGACTGGACCCTTTGAGCAGTTCTTC. Its translation: CSVSPQTGPFEQFF.

This clonotype showed up many times. This chain uses TRBV12-3 or TRBV12-4 with TRBJ1-1; D may be TRBD1 (5 bases). The CDR3 loop spans 17 amino acids. The ends were cut back, 3 bases at V and 5 bases at J, with 22 bases in the middle. The CDR3 is CASSLGPPGTARTEAFF. CDR3 nucleotides: TGTGCCAGCAGTTTGGGTCCCCCCGGGACGGCGAGGACTGAAGCTTTCTTT.

This clonotype showed up many times. This chain links TRBV24-1 with TRBJ1-1; tentatively, D is TRBD1 (5 bases). Germline V lookup: CDR1 KGHDR, CDR2 SFDVKD. V was shortened by 8 bases and J by 4 bases, with 13 bases between the two germline ends. There are 13 residues in the CDR3. The CDR3 here is CATTAGMGTEAFF. Here the CDR3 DNA reads TGTGCCACCACGGCAGGGATGGGCACTGAAGCTTTCTTT.

Points on this clonotype: It may be a read error: a sequence one base away is much more abundant. J is TRBJ1-1 and V is TRBV28; D ambiguous. CDR1 is MDHEN and CDR2 is SYDVKM in the germline V gene. V was pared by 4 bases and J by 3 bases, with 12 bases between. The CDR3 extends over 14 amino acids. CDR3 nucleotide sequence: TGTGCCAGCAGTTATGCGAAGGTGGACACTGAAGCTTTCTTT. It encodes CASSYAKVDTEAFF.

This clonotype occurred many times. The rearrangement links TRBV5-1 to TRBJ2-3; 10 bases agree with TRBD1. With 7 bases clipped from V and 8 bases from J, the junction kept 13 bases outside the gene matches. Germline CDR1 reads SGHRS; CDR2 reads YFSETQ. There are 15 residues in the CDR3. CDR3 residues: CASCRQGAWEGTQYF. The DNA of the CDR3 is TGCGCCAGCTGTCGACAGGGGGCTTGGGAAGGTACGCAGTATTTT.

This clonotype was counted ten times or more. The genes are TRBV7-2 and TRBJ1-2; the match to TRBD1 covers 7 bases. The V gene end was trimmed by 3 bases and the J gene end by 4 bases; junction bases not matched to a gene: 5. CDR1 and CDR2 (germline): SGHTA, FQGNSA. The CDR3 length is 14 residues. The CDR3, as DNA: TGTGCCAGCAGCTTCCAGGGGGGCGTCTATGGCTACACCTTC. Its protein is CASSFQGGVYGYTF.

Ten or more counts support this clonotype. This chain links TRBV10-3 with TRBJ2-7; D gene unclear. The CDR3 sequence is 15 residues long. V was pared by 0 bases and J by 6 bases, with 15 bases between. The germline V gene has CDR1 ENHRY and CDR2 SYGVKD. In DNA, the CDR3 is TGTGCCATCAGTGAGTCAGTTGTCGGCGGTAGCGAGCAGTACTTC. Its translation is CAISESVVGGSEQYF.